This TCR beta chain was sequenced in a study of blood T cells in healthy people across ages (dated by TCRdb to about 2015). Study-wide context: Template switching captured roughly one uniquely barcoded TCR beta cDNA molecule per two T cells in model experiments. To track age-related changes in TCR beta repertoire diversity, the study relied on deep sequencing normalized with unique cDNA molecular identifiers. The donors were split into four age groups: young (average 16 years), middle-aged (around 40), aged (roughly 60) and long-lived (under 85). To avoid experimental bias, donors of different ages were spread randomly across the sequencing lanes. Two additional independent replicas of 1 million unique cDNA reads from the same blood draw were analyzed for two donors (one aged 18 to 29 and one aged 80 or older).

Donors were 39 systemically healthy Caucasian individuals from Russia aged roughly 6 to 90 years. Roughly 11 milliliters of peripheral blood were drawn from each donor into EDTA-treated Vacutainer tubes. Ficoll-Paque density-gradient centrifugation was used to isolate PBMCs, with at least 6 million per sample. Total RNA was extracted from PBMCs with Trizol reagent, with at least 6 micrograms obtained per sample. The percentages of naive CD45RAhigh/CD27high T cells were determined by flow cytometry on a PBMC aliquot from every donor. Library construction relied on 5' RACE. A second PCR of roughly 7 to 11 cycles was performed with a sample-barcoded 5' primer and a J-beta primer mix. Each TCR beta cDNA molecule received a unique molecular identifier from a template-switch 5' adaptor carrying 12 random nucleotides. Each sample yielded at least 2.5 million CDR3-containing paired-end reads. All of the RNA was converted into first-strand cDNA using the Mint cDNA synthesis kit, with a TRBC-specific oligonucleotide serving as the primer. All cDNA was treated with uracil-DNA glycosylase and then went through a first 18-cycle PCR with the universal primers M1SS and BC2_uni_R. The study's processing was this. Each sample was normalized by randomly selecting 1 million high-quality reads, each carrying a distinct molecular identifier. Reads with shared molecular identifiers were discarded instead of being binned into consensus sequences. MiTCR, run with a Q25 quality threshold and the strictest error-elimination algorithm, handled CDR3 identification, clonotype clustering and error correction. A nonparametric unseen species model with Euler transformation was used to estimate a lower bound on total TCR beta diversity. TCRdb reprocessing: public reads trimmed at Q25 with fastp, clones called with MiXCR, in-frame beta chains kept. Entries that share a CDR3 protein sequence are merged under the most common genes and DNA. The V and J calls and clone size are TCRdb's, not the authors'. For this sample the table gives 1,800,000 or so distinct CDR3 sequences, of which approximately 40% were detected only once. Of the sample, roughly 24% falls within the top ten clones.

Study-level results and caveats: The long-lived group showed more naive CD4+ T cells, fewer expanded clones and increased TCR diversity than the aged group, suggesting age selection. Estimates of total diversity from one million sequenced T cells were regarded as lower bounds and underestimates. Conclusive comparison of naive and antigen-experienced compartments was prevented by the profiling of bulk unsorted PBMCs. The percentage of naive T cells measured by flow cytometry correlated strongly with observed TCR beta diversity. Because the CMV infection status of the donors was unknown, age-related changes in expanded clonotypes may potentially have been confounded. As age increased, observed TCR beta diversity per million T cells dropped in a roughly linear way, and a significant reduction was already evident by age 40.

With respect to this clonotype: Its target antigen remains unknown. Base-call qualities are not available, and no considerably larger clone is one nucleotide away.

The TCR originated in a human donor in good health. The source material was blood.

The CDR3 has the sequence CSVNRDRRGGEQFF. The sequence in DNA is TGCAGCGTGAACCGGGACCGGAGAGGTGGTGAGCAGTTCTTC. The chain employs TRBV29-1 and TRBJ2-1; the D segment may tentatively be TRBD1 or TRBD2, each giving 5 matched bases. The CDR3 runs 14 amino acids, cysteine and phenylalanine included. The CDR3 DNA has 42 bases and is translated from base 1. Looking up the germline V gene yields CDR1 SQVTM and CDR2 ANQGSEA. Relative to germline, V is 6 bases shorter and J is 9 bases shorter, with 21 bases between their ends.